The subject of this entry is one T cell receptor beta chain. Its antigen remains undetermined. Qualities for individual bases were not recorded, and no much larger clone is one base off. The CDR3 has 18 amino acids, counting the end cysteine and phenylalanine. The entry retains the CDR3 DNA only, 54 bases that are in frame from base 1. V and J are truncated by 3 bases and 0 bases respectively, leaving an intervening sequence of 18 bases. Taken from the germline V gene (reference sequence), the CDR1 and CDR2 loops are LNHNV and YYDKDF. For TCR Vbeta sequencing, memory CD4+ T cells were sorted ex vivo from the peripheral blood of both healthy controls and narcolepsy patients. The receptor library was made with the immunoSEQ multiplex PCR assay. Drawn from immuneACCESS, this table holds only the in-frame rearrangements with V and J called that TCRdb kept. Clones are partly lost; checked studies trace under half to an unresolved V gene and leave the rest unexplained. The sample data list about 30,000 clones, and 80% to 85% of these were observed just once. The ten top clones hold roughly 0.7% of the sample.

The data were taken from a study of T cells in narcolepsy listed by TCRdb under 2018. About the full investigation: Patients with narcolepsy type 1 or type 2 (NT1, NT2) were enrolled in the study together with healthy control donors. The study used TCR Vbeta sequencing to track clonotypes in blood and CSF while looking for autoreactive T cells in narcolepsy patients that target self-antigens of hypocretin neurons (hypocretin, TRIB2). Study-level results and caveats: Certain blood memory CD4+ repertoires from patients and controls had no sequences that matched autoreactive T cell clones. According to the report, autoreactive clonotypes were detected serially in the blood of the same patients and of different patients, but not in healthy controls. Plots comparing CSF and blood CD4+ T cell clonotypes from the same patient highlighted HCRT-specific and TRIB2-specific autoreactive clonotypes. Patients and controls had similar numbers of sequenced blood memory CD4+ clonotypes, with averages of 39,000 to 50,000 in patients and 30,000 to 35,000 in controls.

The chain couples TRBV15 to TRBJ2-1; matching of 6 bases hints at TRBD1 as the D gene. Source material: memory (CD45RA-) CD4+ T cells from blood. The sample's cell subset or site label, decoded: memory T cells sorted ex vivo from peripheral blood. The sequence was obtained from a human donor in good health. The CDR3 region has the sequence CATSSLPTDRSSYNEQFF. In nucleotide form, the sequence is TGTGCCACCAGCAGTTTACCAACCGACAGGAGCTCCTACAATGAGCAGTTCTTC. Beyond the CDR3, the reference TRBV15 and TRBJ2-1 genes provide the residues; the full variable domain reads: DAMVIQNPRYQVTQFGKPVTLSCSQTLNHNVMYWYQQKSSQAPKLLFHYYDKDFNNEADTPDNFQSRRPNTSFCFLDIRSPGLGDTAMYLCATSSLPTDRSSYNEQFFGPGTRLTVL.